Listed here is a single T cell receptor (beta chain). As processed by the authors: Estimated nucleated cell counts came from reference gene primer amplification. Clones were read by immunoSEQ multiplex PCR, and TCRdb kept only the in-frame ones, dropping some. The DNA gave D and trimming, while V, J and clone size come from that table. The table shows roughly 68,000 clones, with around 90% occurring only once. This sample was taken from a study of blood T cell repertoires in COVID-19. Study as a whole: Samples of COVID-19 (acute and convalescent) were obtained from the United States, Italy and Spain.

V lost 0 bases, J lost 1 base, and 9 bases lay in between. Germline CDR1 is MNHEY and CDR2 is SMNVEV (reference sequence). The CDR3 has 15 residues. The sequencing input was peripheral blood. The chain links TRBV27 to TRBJ1-1, with D unresolved. This receptor was obtained from a human donor in a cohort sampled during active COVID-19. The CDR3 region has the DNA TGTGCCAGCAGTTTATCATCACAGAGGAACACTGAAGCTTTCTTT. Translated, it gives CASSLSSQRNTEAFF.